These 27 T cell receptor beta chains originate from one sample sequenced in a study of blood T cell repertoires in COVID-19. The table came from immunoSEQ multiplex PCR; TCRdb's copy has only in-frame clones and leaves some out. The repertoire includes about 160,000 clones, around 82% of them detected once, and around 7% sits in the top ten. Sample: peripheral blood. The receptors come from a woman between 35 and 50 years old with COVID-19, enrolled during active disease.

The rearrangement uses TRBV15 and TRBJ1-4, with D hard to call. The CDR3 sequence is 16 residues long. Germline V lookup: CDR1 LNHNV, CDR2 YYDKDF (reference sequence). V was cut by 5 bases and J by 1 base, with 14 bases left in between. Here the CDR3 reads CATSLGQSKTNEKLFF. The DNA for the CDR3 is TGTGCCACCAGCCTTGGGCAGTCCAAAACTAATGAAAAACTGTTTTTT.

The chain recombines TRBV3-1 (or the pseudogene TRBV3-2) with TRBJ2-5; 12 bases are a match to TRBD2. Germline V CDR1 and CDR2: LGHDT, YNNKEL (reference sequence). The CDR3 is 17 amino acids. With 3 bases clipped from V and 6 bases from J, the junction kept 11 bases outside the gene matches. Here the CDR3 reads CASSHARLTSGGQTQYF. The CDR3 DNA reads TGTGCCAGCAGCCATGCGCGCTTGACTAGCGGGGGACAGACCCAGTACTTC.

The J gene is TRBJ2-3, the V gene TRBV3-1 (or the pseudogene TRBV3-2); no reliable D call. Germline V gives CDR1 LGHDT, CDR2 YNNKEL (reference sequence). V was clipped by 2 bases and J by 6 bases, with 6 bases between them. The CDR3 sequence is 12 residues long. The CDR3 DNA follows: TGTGCCAGCAGCCAATATGTTGATACGCAGTATTTT. This translates into CASSQYVDTQYF.

This rearrangement joins TRBV9 to TRBJ2-3, with 7 bases aligning to TRBD2. Germline V gene sequence: CDR1 SGDLS, CDR2 YYNGEE. This CDR3 comprises 15 residues. The V segment lost 4 bases and the J segment 0 bases; nucleotides outside the gene matches: 5. CDR3 sequence reads: CASSLLATSTDTQYF. DNA for the CDR3: TGTGCCAGCAGCCTACTAGCGACTAGCACAGATACGCAGTATTTT.

V usage is TRBV6-5 and J usage is TRBJ2-1, with D perhaps TRBD2 (5 bases). CDR1 MNHEY and CDR2 SVGAGI come from the germline V gene. Trimming cost V 6 bases and J 2 bases, with 11 bases left between them. The CDR3 has 14 amino acids. CDR3 coding DNA: TGTGCCAGCAGCGGGAACATAGCCTACAATGAGCAGTTCTTC. Translating it yields CASSGNIAYNEQFF.

The chain recombines TRBV3-1 (or the pseudogene TRBV3-2) with TRBJ2-1, with 7 bases aligning to TRBD2. The V segment lost 6 bases and the J segment 1 base; nucleotides outside the gene matches: 6. Germline-derived CDR1 and CDR2 are LGHDT and YNNKEL (reference sequence). The CDR3 runs 15 residues. The CDR3 DNA sequence: TGTGCCAGCAGTCCTCGGACTAGTTCCTACAATGAGCAGTTCTTC. Encoded protein: CASSPRTSSYNEQFF.

This clone was counted between two and nine times. The chain uses TRBV6-2 or TRBV6-3 and TRBJ2-1; D perhaps matches TRBD2 (6 bases). The CDR3 length is 15 residues. Trimming shortened V by 4 bases and J by 4 bases, and 14 bases separated the two germline ends. The germline V gene has CDR1 MNHEY and CDR2 SVGEGT. CDR3 in DNA: TGTGCCAGCAGTTCTTCCGGGAGCCATTACAATGAGCAGTTCTTC. This gives the protein CASSSSGSHYNEQFF.

This clone was picked up a small number of times. This chain links TRBV2 with TRBJ2-5, with 8 bases that match TRBD1. V was clipped by 4 bases and J by 6 bases; unmatched bases: 16. Germline V gene data show CDR1 as SNHLY and CDR2 as FYNNEI. The CDR3 contains 17 residues. CDR3 region: CASSVEFSGTGGKTQYF. The CDR3 DNA follows: TGTGCCAGCAGTGTGGAGTTCTCCGGGACAGGAGGAAAGACCCAGTACTTC. The full variable domain, with the rest looked up from reference TRBV2 and TRBJ2-5, is EPEVTQTPSHQVTQMGQEVILRCVPISNHLYFYWYRQILGQKVEFLVSFYNNEISEKSEIFDDQFSVERPDGSNFTLKIRSTKLEDSAMYFCASSVEFSGTGGKTQYFGPGTRLLVL.

The table lists this clone with a count of one. The rearrangement links TRBV18 to TRBJ1-2, with TRBD1 as a possible D gene (6 bases). This CDR3 has 13 amino acids. V lost 5 bases and J lost 3, with 10 bases in between. Germline CDR1 reads KGHSH; CDR2 reads LQKENI. The CDR3 DNA follows: TGTGCCAGCTCATATAGACAGGACTATGGCTACACCTTC. Translated: CASSYRQDYGYTF.

The rearrangement links TRBV11-2 to TRBJ2-7; no definite D call. The CDR3 is made up of 14 amino acids. Germline loops: CDR1 SGHAT, CDR2 FQNNGV. V was trimmed by 2 bases and J by 1 base, leaving 9 bases between them. The CDR3 nucleotides are TGTGCCAGCAGCTTATCCCGCGCGTCCTACGAGCAGTACGTC. Its translation is CASSLSRASYEQYV.

This clone was seen more than once but under ten times. J is TRBJ2-2 and V is TRBV2; maybe TRBD1 (6 bases). The CDR3 runs to 16 residues. V was shortened by 7 bases and J by 0 bases, with 15 bases between the two germline ends. CDR1 and CDR2 (germline): SNHLY, FYNNEI. The CDR3 coding sequence is TGTGCCAGCACTCGGACAGTCCCCGCGAACACCGGGGAGCTGTTTTTT. Translating it yields CASTRTVPANTGELFF.

Only a few counts were recorded for this clone. The gene calls are TRBV7-3 and TRBJ1-2; 10 bases match TRBD1. Germline V gives CDR1 SGHTA, CDR2 FQGTGA. The V and J ends lost 5 bases and 8 bases, in that order; junction bases with no gene match: 8. This CDR3 is 14 amino acids long. CDR3 bases: TGTGCCAGCAGCCAAACCGGGACAGGGGAAGGCTACACCTTC. Translation: CASSQTGTGEGYTF.

The genes are TRBV7-8 and TRBJ2-7, with D possibly TRBD1 on 5 matching bases. The CDR3 has 15 amino acids. V shed 1 base and J shed 7 bases, with 17 bases lying between them. Per the germline V gene, CDR1 is SGHVS and CDR2 is FQNEAQ. CDR3 sequence: CASSLVQGRLGEQYF. DNA of the CDR3: TGTGCCAGCAGCTTAGTTCAGGGAAGGTTAGGGGAGCAGTACTTC.

The chain has TRBV14 and TRBJ1-1; 7 bases agree with TRBD1. The CDR3 covers 15 residues. Germline V gives CDR1 SGHDN, CDR2 FVKESK. V shed 4 bases, J shed 4 bases, and the junction held 9 bases outside the gene matches. The CDR3 region is CASSPEISGGTEAFF. The CDR3 DNA follows: TGTGCCAGCAGCCCAGAGATCTCAGGGGGCACTGAAGCTTTCTTT.

The genes are TRBV21-1 and TRBJ2-7; TRBD1 was called by the table and not checked on the DNA. TRBV21-1 is described as a pseudogene. The CDR3 runs 15 residues. CDR3 nucleotides: TGTGCCAGCAGCGAAGGACAGGGGGGGCCCTACGAGCAGTACGTC. Translation gives CASSEGQGGPYEQYV.

This chain connects TRBV2 to TRBJ1-5; 7 bases align to TRBD1. The CDR3 has 17 amino acids. V shed 0 bases and J 3 bases; nucleotides not matched to a gene: 8. CDR1 and CDR2 from the germline V gene are SNHLY and FYNNEI. CDR3 sequence: CASSEAQDRFDNQPQHF. CDR3 coding DNA: TGTGCCAGCAGTGAAGCCCAGGACAGGTTTGACAATCAGCCCCAGCATTTT.

The J gene is TRBJ2-1, the V gene TRBV30, with 7 bases lining up with TRBD2. Trimming cost V 2 bases and J 9 bases; bases outside gene matches: 10. This CDR3 has 14 amino acids. Germline CDR1 reads GTSNPN; CDR2 reads SVGIG (reference sequence). This CDR3 is CAWSLGGTIIEQFF. DNA of the CDR3: TGTGCCTGGAGTTTGGGCGGGACTATCATTGAGCAGTTCTTC. Based on the CDR3 plus reference TRBV30 and TRBJ2-1, the full variable domain is SQTIHQWPATLVQPVGSPLSLECTVEGTSNPNLYWYRQAAGRGLQLLFYSVGIGQISSEVPQNLSASRPQDRQFILSSKKLLLSDSGFYLCAWSLGGTIIEQFFGPGTRLTVL.

The chain joins TRBV3-1 (or the pseudogene TRBV3-2) to TRBJ2-3; the match to TRBD2 covers 9 bases. Germline CDR1 and CDR2: LGHDT and YNNKEL (reference sequence). CDR3 length: 19 residues. With V trimmed by 1 base and J by 0 bases, 11 bases remained unmatched. The CDR3 here is CASSQVLVAGVTSTDTQYF. Here the CDR3 DNA reads TGTGCCAGCAGCCAAGTTTTAGTAGCGGGAGTTACCAGCACAGATACGCAGTATTTT.

This chain uses TRBV4-1 with TRBJ1-4; D unresolved. The CDR3 loop spans 14 amino acids. V shed 2 bases and J shed 4 bases, with 8 bases lying between them. CDR1 is MGHRA and CDR2 is YSYEKL in the germline V gene. The CDR3 loop is CASSQYGFNEKLFF. As DNA, the CDR3 is TGCGCCAGCAGCCAATACGGGTTTAATGAAAAACTGTTTTTT.

This clone was recorded a few times. V and J are TRBV19 and TRBJ2-7, with 9 nucleotides matching TRBD2. CDR1 is LNHDA, CDR2 SQIVND, per germline (reference sequence). V was clipped by 4 bases and J by 2 bases; unmatched bases: 3. CDR3 size: 14 residues. The CDR3 reads CASSKASGAYEQYF. Here the CDR3 DNA reads TGTGCCAGTAGTAAGGCTAGCGGGGCCTACGAGCAGTACTTC.

This clone was found a few times. The genes are TRBV19 and TRBJ1-6, with 7 bases fitting TRBD1. The CDR3 is 15 amino acids. The V gene end was trimmed by 4 bases and the J gene end by 7 bases; junction bases not matched to a gene: 7. From germline, CDR1 is LNHDA and CDR2 SQIVND (reference sequence). Here the CDR3 reads CASSTWDRPNSPLHF. In DNA form, the CDR3 reads TGTGCCAGTAGTACATGGGACAGACCGAATTCACCCCTCCACTTT.

This clone was seen a few times. The chain couples TRBV7-9 to TRBJ1-2, with TRBD1 identical over 8 bases. From germline, CDR1 is SEHNR and CDR2 FQNEAQ (reference sequence). The CDR3 totals 15 residues. Losses at the gene ends were 3 bases for V and 1 base for J; bases not matched to a gene: 4. As DNA, the CDR3 is TGTGCCAGCAGCTTCGACAGGGGAAGTAACTATGGCTACACCTTC. Translating gives CASSFDRGSNYGYTF.

This clone was observed a handful of times. CDR3 in amino acids: CASSPNGVNEQFF. Written as DNA, the CDR3 is TGTGCCAGCTCACCAAACGGGGTCAATGAGCAGTTCTTC. The chain couples TRBV18 to TRBJ2-1; tentatively, D is TRBD2 (5 bases). The V gene's germline CDR1 is KGHSH and CDR2 LQKENI. Trimming stripped 2 bases from V and 6 bases from J, with 8 bases between. The CDR3 is made up of 13 amino acids.

The J gene is TRBJ2-7, the V gene TRBV28; TRBD2 aligns across 8 bases. Germline assignment: CDR1 MDHEN and CDR2 SYDVKM. V shed 1 base, J shed 6 bases, and the junction held 5 bases outside the gene matches. The CDR3 is 14 amino acids. The CDR3 coding sequence is TGTGCCAGCAGTTTATACCGGGGGGGGTCCGAGCAGTACTTC. Amino acids: CASSLYRGGSEQYF.

The chain has TRBV29-1 and TRBJ1-1; tentatively, D is TRBD1 (5 bases). V was trimmed by 7 bases and J by 11 bases, leaving 17 bases between them. There are 11 residues in the CDR3. From germline, CDR1 is SQVTM and CDR2 ANQGSEA. The DNA of the CDR3 is TGCAGCGCTGATTTGACCGGGGGGGCTTTCTTT. Translation gives CSADLTGGAFF.

The chain joins TRBV18 to TRBJ1-2, with TRBD1 as a possible D gene (5 bases). V was clipped by 0 bases and J by 6 bases, with 8 bases between them. Germline-derived CDR1 and CDR2 are KGHSH and LQKENI. This CDR3 has 13 residues. CDR3: CASSPPAGNGYTF. The DNA for the CDR3 is TGTGCCAGCTCACCACCTGCAGGGAATGGCTACACCTTC.

The rearrangement uses TRBV5-6 and TRBJ1-2; the D is unclear. The V and J ends lost 4 bases and 1 base respectively, with 14 bases between them. Germline V CDR1 and CDR2: SGHDT, YYEEEE. CDR3 length: 15 amino acids. The CDR3 DNA reads as TGTGCCAGCAGCCGTCGGGTCCGACTTAACTATGGCTACACCTTC. This gives the protein CASSRRVRLNYGYTF.